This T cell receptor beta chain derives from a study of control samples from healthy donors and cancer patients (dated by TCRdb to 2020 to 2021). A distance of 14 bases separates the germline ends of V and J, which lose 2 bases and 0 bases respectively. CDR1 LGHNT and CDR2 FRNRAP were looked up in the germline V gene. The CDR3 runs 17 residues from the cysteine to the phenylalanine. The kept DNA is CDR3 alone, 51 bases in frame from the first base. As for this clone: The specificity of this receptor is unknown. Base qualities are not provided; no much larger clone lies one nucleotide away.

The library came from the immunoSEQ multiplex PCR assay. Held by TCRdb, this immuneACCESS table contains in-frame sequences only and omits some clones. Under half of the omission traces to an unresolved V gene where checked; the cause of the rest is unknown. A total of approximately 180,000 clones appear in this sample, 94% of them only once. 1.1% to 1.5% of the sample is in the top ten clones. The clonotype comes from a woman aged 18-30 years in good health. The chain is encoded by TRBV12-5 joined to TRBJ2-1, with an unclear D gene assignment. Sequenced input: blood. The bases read TGTGCTAGTGGTTTGCGGCTACCTCTTCGCTCCTACAATGAGCAGTTCTTC. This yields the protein CASGLRLPLRSYNEQFF.